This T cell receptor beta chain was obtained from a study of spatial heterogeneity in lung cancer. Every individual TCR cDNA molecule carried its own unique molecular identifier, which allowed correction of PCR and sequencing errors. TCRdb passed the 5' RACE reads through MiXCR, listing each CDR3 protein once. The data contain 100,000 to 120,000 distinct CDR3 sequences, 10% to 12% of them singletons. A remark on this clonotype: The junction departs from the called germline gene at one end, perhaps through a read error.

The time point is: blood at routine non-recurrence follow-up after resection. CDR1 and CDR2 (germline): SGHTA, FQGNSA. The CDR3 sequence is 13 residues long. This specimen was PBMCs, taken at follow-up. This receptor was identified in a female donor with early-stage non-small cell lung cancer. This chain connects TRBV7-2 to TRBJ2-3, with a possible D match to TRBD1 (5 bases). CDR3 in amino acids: CASSPSSTDMQYF. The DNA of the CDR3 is TGTGCCAGCAGCCCATCTTCGACAGATATGCAGTATTTT.